The 4 T cell receptor beta chains in this list originate from one sample, sequenced in a study of T cells after yellow fever vaccination. TCRdb fed the 5' RACE reads into MiXCR, producing one record per CDR3 protein. This table holds 300,000 to 350,000 distinct CDR3 sequences, approximately 8% found once. Material: PBMCs, obtained roughly 46 days after the first yellow fever vaccination. Source of these receptors: a man in his late teens or twenties who received the YFV17D yellow fever vaccine.

This rearrangement joins TRBV10-3 to TRBJ2-7; D is perhaps TRBD1 (7 bases). The V and J ends lost 4 bases and 4 bases respectively, with 11 bases between them. This CDR3 spans 13 amino acids. Germline CDR1 reads ENHRY; CDR2 reads SYGVKD. CDR3 DNA sequence: TGTGCCATCAGTGCAGGGGGGCGTTACGAGCAGTACTTC. Its protein product is CAISAGGRYEQYF.

This rearrangement joins TRBV6-5 to TRBJ2-7; the match to TRBD1 covers 9 bases. Germline V gene lookup returns CDR1 MNHEY and CDR2 SVGAGI. CDR3 length equals 15 residues. V was pared by 5 bases and J by 5 bases, with 10 bases of the junction left unmatched. This CDR3 reads CASSRSGTGGHEQYV. The CDR3 DNA is TGTGCCAGCAGTCGCTCGGGAACAGGGGGCCACGAGCAGTACGTC.

The J gene is TRBJ2-2, the V gene TRBV24-1; no definite D call. CDR1 is KGHDR, CDR2 SFDVKD, per germline. The CDR3 loop spans 13 amino acids. The V and J ends lost 3 bases and 2 bases respectively, with 3 bases between them. The CDR3 sequence: CATSDPNTGELFF. The CDR3 DNA is TGTGCCACCAGTGATCCCAACACCGGGGAGCTGTTTTTT.

The genes are TRBV2 and TRBJ1-4; TRBD1 aligns across 7 bases. With V trimmed by 8 bases and J by 5 bases, 8 bases remained unmatched. The CDR3 has 14 residues. Germline loops: CDR1 SNHLY, CDR2 FYNNEI. CDR3 coding DNA: TGTGCCAGCGAAAGACAGGGAACGAATGAAAAACTGTTTTTT. Protein sequence: CASERQGTNEKLFF. Complete variable domain (other parts from reference TRBV2 and TRBJ1-4): EPEVTQTPSHQVTQMGQEVILRCVPISNHLYFYWYRQILGQKVEFLVSFYNNEISEKSEIFDDQFSVERPDGSNFTLKIRSTKLEDSAMYFCASERQGTNEKLFFGSGTQLSVL.